This entry concerns a single T cell receptor beta chain. The antigen remains undetermined. The data are from a study of shared clonotypes between healthy human individuals. Study summary: The plates for each donor numbered three CD4 naive, three CD4 memory, two CD8 naive and one CD8 memory.

Healthy HIV-negative adults with no recent acute infections or vaccinations were recruited as donors. This CDR3 is built from 14 residues. The ends lost 3 bases at V and 1 base at J; junction bases unmatched: 3. The germline CDR1 and CDR2 sequences are SGHRS and YFSETQ. Study conclusions and caveats: Tissues were not sampled, only blood, and their repertoires likely differ. Rarefaction indicated that sorted-subset sequencing remained incomplete although depth was large.

The data were produced by immunoSEQ multiplex PCR, yet TCRdb's version contains in-frame clones alone and is incomplete. The table includes 2 million to 2.5 million clones, roughly 93% detected once. The receptor was isolated from a man in his late teens or twenties in good health. Some clones in this sample may be carry-over from other donors' samples. The gene calls are TRBV5-1 and TRBJ2-5, with TRBD1 matching 7 bases. Sequenced: naive CD4+ T cells from PBMCs. Noted subset: CD45RA+ positively selected. This CDR3 reads CASSWDSSQETQYF. The CDR3 DNA is TGCGCCAGCAGCTGGGACAGCTCCCAAGAGACCCAGTACTTC.